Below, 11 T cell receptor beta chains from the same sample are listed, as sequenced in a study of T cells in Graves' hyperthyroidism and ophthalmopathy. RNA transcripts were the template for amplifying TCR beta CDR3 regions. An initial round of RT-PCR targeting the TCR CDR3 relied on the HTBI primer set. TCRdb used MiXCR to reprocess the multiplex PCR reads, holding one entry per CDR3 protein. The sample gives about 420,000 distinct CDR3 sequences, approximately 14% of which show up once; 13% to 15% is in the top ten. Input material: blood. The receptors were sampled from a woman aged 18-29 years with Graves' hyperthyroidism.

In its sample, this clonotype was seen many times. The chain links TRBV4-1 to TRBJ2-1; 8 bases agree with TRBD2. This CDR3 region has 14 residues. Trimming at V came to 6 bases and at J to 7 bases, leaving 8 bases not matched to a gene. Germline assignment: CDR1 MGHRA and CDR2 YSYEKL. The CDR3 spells CASRIVSGSNEQFF. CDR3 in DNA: TGCGCCAGCAGAATAGTAAGCGGGAGTAATGAGCAGTTCTTC.

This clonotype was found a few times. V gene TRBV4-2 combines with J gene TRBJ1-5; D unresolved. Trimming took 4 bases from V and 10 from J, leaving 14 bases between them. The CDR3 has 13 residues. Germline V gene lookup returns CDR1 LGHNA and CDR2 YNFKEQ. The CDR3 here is CASSPSGRGPQHF. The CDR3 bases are TGTGCCAGCAGCCCCTCCGGCCGAGGCCCCCAGCATTTT.

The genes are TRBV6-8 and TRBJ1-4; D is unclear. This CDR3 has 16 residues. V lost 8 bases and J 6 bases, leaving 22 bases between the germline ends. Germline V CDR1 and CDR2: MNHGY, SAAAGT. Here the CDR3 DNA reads TGTGCCAGCCCTATTCTTATAGGTTCCAACGATGAAAAACTGTTTTTT. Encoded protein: CASPILIGSNDEKLFF.

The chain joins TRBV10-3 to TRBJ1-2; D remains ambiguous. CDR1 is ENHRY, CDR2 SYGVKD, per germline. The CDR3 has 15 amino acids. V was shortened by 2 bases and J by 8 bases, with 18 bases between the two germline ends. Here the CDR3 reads CAISELDPFVKGYTF. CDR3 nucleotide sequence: TGTGCCATCAGTGAGCTTGACCCGTTTGTGAAGGGCTACACCTTC.

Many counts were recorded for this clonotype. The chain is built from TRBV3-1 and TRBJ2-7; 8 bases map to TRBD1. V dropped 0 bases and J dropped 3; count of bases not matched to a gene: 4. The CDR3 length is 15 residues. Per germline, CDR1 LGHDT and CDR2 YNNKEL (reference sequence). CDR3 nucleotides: TGTGCCAGCAGCCAAGAGGACAGGGCCCACTACGAGCAGTACTTC. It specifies CASSQEDRAHYEQYF.

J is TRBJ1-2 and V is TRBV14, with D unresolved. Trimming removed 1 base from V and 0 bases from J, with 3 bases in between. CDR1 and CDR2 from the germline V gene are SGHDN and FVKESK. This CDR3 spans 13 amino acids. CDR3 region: CASSQVPNYGYTF. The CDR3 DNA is TGTGCCAGCAGCCAAGTTCCTAACTATGGCTACACCTTC. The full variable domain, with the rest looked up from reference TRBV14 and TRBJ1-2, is EAGVTQFPSHSVIEKGQTVTLRCDPISGHDNLYWYRRVMGKEIKFLLHFVKESKQDESGMPNNRFLAERTGGTYSTLKVQPAELEDSGVYFCASSQVPNYGYTFGSGTRLTVV.

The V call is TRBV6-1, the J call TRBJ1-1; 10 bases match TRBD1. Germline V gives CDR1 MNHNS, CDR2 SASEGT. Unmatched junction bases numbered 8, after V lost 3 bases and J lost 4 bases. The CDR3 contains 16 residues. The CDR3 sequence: CASSETGGGGATEAFF. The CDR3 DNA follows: TGTGCCAGCAGTGAGACAGGGGGCGGCGGGGCCACTGAAGCTTTCTTT.

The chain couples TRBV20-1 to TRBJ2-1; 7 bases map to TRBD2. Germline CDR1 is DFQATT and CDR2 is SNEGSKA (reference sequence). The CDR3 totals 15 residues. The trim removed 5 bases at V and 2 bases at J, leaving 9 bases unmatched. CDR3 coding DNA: TGCAGTGCTGGGGAGGGCGGGAGACCCTACAATGAGCAGTTCTTC. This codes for CSAGEGGRPYNEQFF.

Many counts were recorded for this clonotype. Written as DNA, the CDR3 is TGTGCCAGCAGTCCCTCTAACTATGGCTACACCTTC. This encodes CASSPSNYGYTF. V and J are TRBV6-1 and TRBJ1-2; D gene unclear. Looked up from germline, CDR1 is MNHNS and CDR2 is SASEGT. Trimming pared 5 bases from V and 0 bases from J, leaving 4 bases between. The CDR3 covers 12 residues.

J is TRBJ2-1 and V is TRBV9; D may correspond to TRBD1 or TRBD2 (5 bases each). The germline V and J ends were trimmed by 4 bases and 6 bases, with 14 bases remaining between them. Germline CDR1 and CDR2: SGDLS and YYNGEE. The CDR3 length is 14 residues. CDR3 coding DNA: TGTGCCAGCAGCTTAGCCGGGACCTCCAATGAGCAGTTCTTC. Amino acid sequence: CASSLAGTSNEQFF.

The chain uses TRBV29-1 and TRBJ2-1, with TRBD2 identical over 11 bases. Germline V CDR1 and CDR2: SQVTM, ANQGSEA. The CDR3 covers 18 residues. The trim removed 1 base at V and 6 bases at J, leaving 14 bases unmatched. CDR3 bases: TGCAGCGTTGAAGGGCTAGCGGGGGGACAATTTACCAGCAATGAGCAGTTCTTC. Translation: CSVEGLAGGQFTSNEQFF.